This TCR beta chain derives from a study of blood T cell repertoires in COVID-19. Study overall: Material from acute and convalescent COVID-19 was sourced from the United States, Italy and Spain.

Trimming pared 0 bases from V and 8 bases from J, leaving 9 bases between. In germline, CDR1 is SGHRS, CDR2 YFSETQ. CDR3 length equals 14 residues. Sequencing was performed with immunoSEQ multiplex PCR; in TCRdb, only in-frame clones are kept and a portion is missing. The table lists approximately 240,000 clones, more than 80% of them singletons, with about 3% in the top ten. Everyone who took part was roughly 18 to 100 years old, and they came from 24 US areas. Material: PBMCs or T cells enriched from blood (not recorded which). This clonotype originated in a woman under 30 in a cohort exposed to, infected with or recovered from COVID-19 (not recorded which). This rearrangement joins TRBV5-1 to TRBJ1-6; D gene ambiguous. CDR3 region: CASSLAYEDSPLHF. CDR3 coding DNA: TGCGCCAGCAGCTTGGCCTATGAGGATTCACCCCTCCACTTT.